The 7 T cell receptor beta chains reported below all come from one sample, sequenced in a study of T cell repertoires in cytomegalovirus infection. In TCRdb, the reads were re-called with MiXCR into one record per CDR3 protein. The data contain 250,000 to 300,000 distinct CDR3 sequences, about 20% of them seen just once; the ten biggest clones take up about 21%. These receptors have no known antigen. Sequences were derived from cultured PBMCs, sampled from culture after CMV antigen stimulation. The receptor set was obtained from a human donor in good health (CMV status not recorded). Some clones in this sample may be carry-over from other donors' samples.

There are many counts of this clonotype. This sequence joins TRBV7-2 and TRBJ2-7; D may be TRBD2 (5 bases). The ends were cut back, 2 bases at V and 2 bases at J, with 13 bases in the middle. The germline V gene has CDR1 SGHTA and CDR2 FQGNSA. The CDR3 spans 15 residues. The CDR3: CASSLRGSGPYEQYF. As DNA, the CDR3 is TGTGCCAGCAGCTTAAGAGGGTCCGGTCCCTACGAGCAGTACTTC.

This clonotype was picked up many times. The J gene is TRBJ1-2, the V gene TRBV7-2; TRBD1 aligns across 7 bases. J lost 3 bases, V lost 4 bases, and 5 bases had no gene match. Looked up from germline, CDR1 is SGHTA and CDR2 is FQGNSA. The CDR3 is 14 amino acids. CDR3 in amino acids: CASSSTGWDYGYTF. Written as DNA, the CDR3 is TGTGCCAGCAGCTCGACAGGGTGGGACTATGGCTACACCTTC.

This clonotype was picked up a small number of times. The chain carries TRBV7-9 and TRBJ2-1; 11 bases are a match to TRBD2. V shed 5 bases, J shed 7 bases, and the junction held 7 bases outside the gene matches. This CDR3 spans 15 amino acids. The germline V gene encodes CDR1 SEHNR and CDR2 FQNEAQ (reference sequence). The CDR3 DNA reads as TGTGCCAGCAGCCCCTTTAGCGGGAGGGTTAATGAGCAGTTCTTC. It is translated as CASSPFSGRVNEQFF.

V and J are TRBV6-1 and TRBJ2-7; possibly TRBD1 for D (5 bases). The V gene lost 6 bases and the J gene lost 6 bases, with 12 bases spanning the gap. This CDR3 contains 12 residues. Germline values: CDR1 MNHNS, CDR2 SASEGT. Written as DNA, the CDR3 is TGTGCCAGCAGCACAGGACCGTCCGAGCAGTACTTC. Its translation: CASSTGPSEQYF.

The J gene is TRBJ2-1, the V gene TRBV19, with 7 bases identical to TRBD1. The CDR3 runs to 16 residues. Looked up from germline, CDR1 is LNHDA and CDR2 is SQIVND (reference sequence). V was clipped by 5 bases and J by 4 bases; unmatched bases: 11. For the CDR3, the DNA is TGTGCCAGTAGTGACGAGGGAGACAGGGCTTACAATGAGCAGTTCTTC. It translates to CASSDEGDRAYNEQFF.

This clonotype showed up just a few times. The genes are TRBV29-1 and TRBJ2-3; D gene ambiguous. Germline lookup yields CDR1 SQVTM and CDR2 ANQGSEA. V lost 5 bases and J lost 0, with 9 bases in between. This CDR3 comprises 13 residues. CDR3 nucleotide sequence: TGCAGCGTTCGCGGACGTAGCACAGATACGCAGTATTTT. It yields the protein CSVRGRSTDTQYF.

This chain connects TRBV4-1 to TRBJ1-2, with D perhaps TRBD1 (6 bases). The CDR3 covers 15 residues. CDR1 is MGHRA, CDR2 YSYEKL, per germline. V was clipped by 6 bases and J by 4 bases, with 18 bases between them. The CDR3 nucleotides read TGCGCCAGCAGTTTAAGGGAGGGGGAGCGCTATGGCTACACCTTC. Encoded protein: CASSLREGERYGYTF.